This entry lists 19 T cell receptor beta chains sequenced from one sample in a study of T cell responses to AZD1222 COVID-19 vaccine. Profiled with immunoSEQ multiplex PCR; TCRdb holds only in-frame clones, not every one. In the table there are about 140,000 clones, about 89% of which are singletons. Sample: peripheral blood, taken 28 days after the second AZD1222 dose. Receptors were obtained from an adult who received the AZD1222 COVID-19 vaccine.

The chain links TRBV5-5 to TRBJ1-4, with a tentative D call TRBD1 (5 bases). Germline V lookup: CDR1 SGHKS, CDR2 YYEKEE (reference sequence). The ends were cut back, 4 bases at V and 8 bases at J, with 18 bases in the middle. This CDR3 has 15 residues. The chain's CDR3 is CASSRGQGFDEKLFF. The CDR3 region has the DNA TGTGCCAGCAGCCGCGGGCAGGGATTTGACGAAAAACTGTTTTTT.

V gene TRBV6-1 combines with J gene TRBJ1-1, with a tentative D call TRBD1 (5 bases). Germline assignment: CDR1 MNHNS and CDR2 SASEGT. This CDR3 is 15 amino acids long. V was cut by 2 bases and J by 5 bases, with 15 bases left in between. CDR3 loop: CASSENRQGVTEAFF. Written as DNA, the CDR3 is TGTGCCAGCAGTGAAAATCGGCAGGGTGTTACTGAAGCTTTCTTT.

The chain employs TRBV11-3 and TRBJ2-1; the D gene is possibly TRBD2 (7 bases). This CDR3 has 17 residues. V lost 0 bases, J lost 10 bases, and 22 bases lay in between. Germline V gene lookup returns CDR1 SGHNT and CDR2 YENEEA. CDR3 DNA: TGTGCCAGCAGCTTAGATTCTTGGGGGAGGGACCAGGGGGAGCAGTTCTTC. Protein: CASSLDSWGRDQGEQFF. Supplemented by reference TRBV11-3 and TRBJ2-1, the full variable domain reads EAGVVQSPRYKIIEKKQPVAFWCNPISGHNTLYWYLQNLGQGPELLIRYENEEAVDDSQLPKDRFSAERLKGVDSTLKIQPAELGDSAVYLCASSLDSWGRDQGEQFFGPGTRLTVL.

The CDR3 coding sequence is TGTGCCAGCAGTTTTATACGGGAGCAGTTCTTC. Translated: CASSFIREQFF. The chain uses TRBV12-3 or TRBV12-4 and TRBJ2-1; D unresolved. The CDR3 has 11 residues. Between the trimmed V and J ends, which lost 3 bases and 10 bases, there was a span of 7 bases.

The chain carries TRBV27 and TRBJ1-2, with a weak D call TRBD1 (6 bases). The CDR3 sequence is 16 residues long. With 6 bases removed from V and 1 base from J, the gap between germline ends came to 18 bases. From germline, CDR1 is MNHEY and CDR2 SMNVEV (reference sequence). The CDR3 DNA follows: TGTGCCAGCAGCCGTCAAACAGGGATGGTTAACTATGGCTACACCTTC. Its protein product is CASSRQTGMVNYGYTF.

V gene TRBV6-6 combines with J gene TRBJ1-3, with 7 bases aligning to TRBD1. The CDR3 has 15 amino acids. V shed 6 bases, J shed 0 bases, and the junction held 5 bases outside the gene matches. From germline, CDR1 is MNHNY and CDR2 SVGAGI (reference sequence). CDR3: CASRDRVSSGNTIYF. The CDR3 DNA reads as TGTGCCAGCAGAGACAGGGTTAGCTCTGGAAACACCATATATTTT.

Worth noting for this clone: Compared with germline, one end of the junction differs, possibly owing to a read error. This CDR3 is also generated by other DNA sequences in the sample. CDR3 sequence: CATSLHRGDTQYF. CDR3 in DNA: TGCGCCACCAGCTTACACAGGGGTGATACGCAGTATTTT. The chain joins TRBV15 to TRBJ2-3; TRBD1 agrees at 7 bases. The CDR3 runs 13 residues. CDR1 and CDR2 from the germline V gene are LNHNV and YYDKDF (reference sequence).

The chain has TRBV12-5 and TRBJ1-3; 10 bases agree with TRBD1. Germline CDR1 reads LGHNT; CDR2 reads FRNRAP. V lost 0 bases to trimming and J lost 0 bases; unmatched junction nucleotides: 8. This CDR3 comprises 19 residues. The CDR3 here is CASGLVLGTGVLSGNTIYF. DNA for the CDR3: TGTGCTAGTGGTTTGGTCCTCGGGACAGGGGTTCTCTCTGGAAACACCATATATTTT.

This clone was seen just once. The J gene is TRBJ2-3, the V gene TRBV4-2, with TRBD2 as a possible D gene (5 bases). V dropped 0 bases and J dropped 0 bases, with 13 bases sitting between them. Germline values: CDR1 LGHNA, CDR2 YNFKEQ. CDR3 length: 17 amino acids. CDR3 loop: CASSQEAIGLSTDTQYF. CDR3 nucleotide sequence: TGTGCCAGCAGCCAAGAGGCGATTGGACTGAGCACAGATACGCAGTATTTT.

The V gene is TRBV9, the J gene TRBJ2-5; TRBD2 agrees at 8 bases. J was trimmed by 4 bases and V by 4 bases; bases with no gene match: 9. In germline, CDR1 is SGDLS, CDR2 YYNGEE. The CDR3 is made up of 15 amino acids. The CDR3 nucleotides read TGTGCCAGCAGCCCAGCGGGGGTGGGGGGAGAGACCCAGTACTTC. As protein: CASSPAGVGGETQYF.

This chain joins TRBV28 and TRBJ1-5; no definite D call. The germline V and J ends were trimmed by 2 bases and 1 base, with 15 bases remaining between them. Germline V gene sequence: CDR1 MDHEN, CDR2 SYDVKM. This CDR3 region has 17 residues. The CDR3, as DNA: TGTGCCAGCAGTTTAAGGTCCCCGGGGTTGAGCAATCAGCCCCAGCATTTT. This translates into CASSLRSPGLSNQPQHF.

This sequence joins TRBV6-2 or TRBV6-3 and TRBJ2-7; the match to TRBD1 covers 10 bases. The trim removed 5 bases at V and 12 bases at J, leaving 13 bases unmatched. The germline V gene has CDR1 MNHEY and CDR2 SVGEGT. The CDR3 sequence is 14 residues long. The CDR3 DNA reads as TGTGCCAGCAGTAAGCGGACAGGGGGAGTCAGTTGGTACTTC. As protein: CASSKRTGGVSWYF.

The chain couples TRBV29-1 to TRBJ1-2; 7 bases are shared with TRBD1. V was clipped by 5 bases and J by 2 bases; unmatched bases: 17. The germline CDR1 and CDR2 sequences are SQVTM and ANQGSEA. The CDR3 loop spans 17 amino acids. The CDR3 coding sequence is TGCAGCGTTCCATCCGCGGGTCGGCAGGGGGGGAACTATGGCTACACCTTC. Translation gives CSVPSAGRQGGNYGYTF. Combining the CDR3 with reference TRBV29-1 and TRBJ1-2 gives the whole variable domain SAVISQKPSRDICQRGTSLTIQCQVDSQVTMMFWYRQQPGQSLTLIATANQGSEATYESGFVIDKFPISRPNLTFSTLTVSNMSPEDSSIYLCSVPSAGRQGGNYGYTFGSGTRLTVV.

V and J are TRBV6-4 and TRBJ2-7; 10 nucleotides agree with TRBD1. Germline loops: CDR1 MRHNA, CDR2 SNTAGT. The CDR3 runs 14 residues. The V segment lost 8 bases and the J segment 4 bases; nucleotides outside the gene matches: 8. The CDR3 region has the DNA TGTGCCAGCGTGCCCGGGACAGGGGCGTACGAGCAGTACTTC. Translated, it gives CASVPGTGAYEQYF.

This chain connects TRBV9 to TRBJ2-2; TRBD2 matches 8 bases. The V gene end was trimmed by 5 bases and the J gene end by 0 bases; junction bases not matched to a gene: 9. The CDR3 totals 17 residues. From germline, CDR1 is SGDLS and CDR2 YYNGEE. In nucleotides, the CDR3 is TGTGCCAGCAGTACTCGTGAAGCGGGGGCGAACACCGGGGAGCTGTTTTTT. Translated, it gives CASSTREAGANTGELFF.

The chain couples TRBV18 to TRBJ1-2, with D unresolved. Germline lookup yields CDR1 KGHSH and CDR2 LQKENI. The CDR3 runs 11 residues. V lost 3 bases to trimming and J lost 7 bases, with 6 bases between them. CDR3 protein: CASSPSIGYTF. DNA of the CDR3: TGTGCCAGCTCACCGAGTATTGGCTACACCTTC.

The gene calls are TRBV6-5 and TRBJ1-2; 9 bases are a match to TRBD1. This CDR3 is built from 16 residues. Trimming at V came to 0 bases and at J to 5 bases, leaving 7 bases not matched to a gene. Germline CDR1 reads MNHEY; CDR2 reads SVGAGI. The CDR3 DNA sequence: TGTGCCAGCAGTTACTCAGGGACAGGGTCGGGGTATGGCTACACCTTC. Translating it yields CASSYSGTGSGYGYTF.

Here the CDR3 reads CASSIDRGGGNEQFF. CDR3 nucleotide sequence: TGTGCCAGTAGTATAGACAGGGGAGGTGGCAATGAGCAGTTCTTC. The rearrangement uses TRBV19 and TRBJ2-1; D may correspond to TRBD1 or TRBD2 (6 bases each). The CDR3 runs 15 residues. Germline V gene lookup returns CDR1 LNHDA and CDR2 SQIVND (reference sequence). Trimming left V 0 bases short and J 6 bases short, with 12 bases between.

The chain is built from TRBV11-3 and TRBJ1-3; 9 bases are shared with TRBD1. Looked up from germline, CDR1 is SGHNT and CDR2 is YENEEA. The V gene end was trimmed by 3 bases and the J gene end by 0 bases; junction bases not matched to a gene: 12. The CDR3 length is 19 residues. DNA of the CDR3: TGTGCCAGCAGCTTCAGGACAGGGGACACAAGGAACTCTGGAAACACCATATATTTT. Translating gives CASSFRTGDTRNSGNTIYF.